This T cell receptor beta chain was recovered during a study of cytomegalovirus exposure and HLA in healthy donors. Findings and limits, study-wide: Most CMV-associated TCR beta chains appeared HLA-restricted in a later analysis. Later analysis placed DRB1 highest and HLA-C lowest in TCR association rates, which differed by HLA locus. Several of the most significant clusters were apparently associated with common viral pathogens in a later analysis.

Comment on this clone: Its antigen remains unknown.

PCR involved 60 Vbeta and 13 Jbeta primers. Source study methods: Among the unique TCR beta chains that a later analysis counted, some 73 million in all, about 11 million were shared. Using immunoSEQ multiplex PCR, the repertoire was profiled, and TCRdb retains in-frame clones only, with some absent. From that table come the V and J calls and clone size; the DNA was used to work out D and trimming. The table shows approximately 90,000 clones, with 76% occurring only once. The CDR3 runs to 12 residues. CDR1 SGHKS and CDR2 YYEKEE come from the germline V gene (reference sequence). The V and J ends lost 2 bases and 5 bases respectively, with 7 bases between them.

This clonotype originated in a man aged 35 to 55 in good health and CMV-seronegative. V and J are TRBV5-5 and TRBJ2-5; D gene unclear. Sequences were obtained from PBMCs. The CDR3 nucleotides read TGTGCCAGCAGCTTAGTAGAGGAGACCCAGTACTTC. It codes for CASSLVEETQYF.